A single sample gave rise to the 11 T cell receptor beta chains below, sequenced in a study of T-cell memory formation after mild COVID-19. TCRdb used MiXCR to reprocess the 5' RACE reads, holding one entry per CDR3 protein. In the table there are 120,000 to 150,000 distinct CDR3 sequences, under 7% of which are singletons. Sequencing was performed on PBMCs or a T cell subset sorted from them (not recorded which). Every receptor here comes from an adult woman who had mild COVID-19 (a few samples of this study predate the infection). Cell type and time point are not known.

The chain combines TRBV12-3 or TRBV12-4 with TRBJ1-4; D remains ambiguous. CDR3 size: 15 residues. With 6 bases removed from V and 1 base from J, the gap between germline ends came to 12 bases. CDR3 sequence: CASSTALGTNEKLFF. CDR3 nucleotides: TGTGCCAGCAGCACGGCCCTGGGAACTAATGAAAAACTGTTTTTT.

This clonotype was found many times. The rearrangement uses TRBV12-3 or TRBV12-4 and TRBJ2-7; D is undetermined. V lost 3 bases and J 5 bases, leaving 11 bases between the germline ends. CDR3 size: 13 residues. For the CDR3, the DNA is TGTGCCAGCAGTTTCATTCTCGCCCACGAGCAGTACTTC. Protein product: CASSFILAHEQYF.

In this sample, this clonotype turned up many times. The V and J genes are TRBV12-3 or TRBV12-4 and TRBJ2-2; D not resolved. Trimming stripped 2 bases from V and 1 base from J, with 8 bases between. The CDR3 sequence is 15 residues long. The CDR3 here is CASSLSVGNTGELFF. CDR3 nucleotide sequence: TGTGCCAGCAGTTTAAGCGTGGGGAACACCGGGGAGCTGTTTTTT.

This clonotype has more than one count but fewer than ten. This sequence joins TRBV29-1 and TRBJ1-2, with D tentatively TRBD1 (6 bases). CDR3 length: 12 residues. Germline CDR1 is SQVTM and CDR2 is ANQGSEA. The CDR3 DNA reads as TGCAGTATGGGGGGGCCGATTAATGGCTACACCTTC. Protein: CSMGGPINGYTF.

This clonotype was seen many times. The chain has TRBV7-2 and TRBJ2-1, with TRBD2 identical over 7 bases. With V trimmed by 11 bases and J by 4 bases, 8 bases remained unmatched. CDR1 SGHTA and CDR2 FQGNSA come from the germline V gene. This CDR3 has 13 residues. CDR3 residues: CASRGAGYNEQFF. The CDR3 DNA follows: TGTGCCTCCCGGGGAGCGGGGTACAATGAGCAGTTCTTC.

The table lists this clonotype with many counts. V usage is TRBV6-5 and J usage is TRBJ1-2; a possible D gene is TRBD1 (6 bases). CDR1 and CDR2 (germline): MNHEY, SVGAGI. V was trimmed by 0 bases and J by 4 bases, leaving 12 bases between them. There are 15 residues in the CDR3. The CDR3 sequence: CASSYSGGSTYGYTF. The DNA of the CDR3 is TGTGCCAGCAGTTACTCTGGGGGCTCGACCTATGGCTACACCTTC.

The genes are TRBV28 and TRBJ2-6; D unclear. The CDR3 is made up of 15 amino acids. The germline V gene encodes CDR1 MDHEN and CDR2 SYDVKM. V shed 6 bases and J shed 1 base, with 10 bases lying between them. The CDR3 region is CASRLLGSGANVLTF. For the CDR3, the DNA is TGTGCCAGCAGGCTGTTGGGTTCTGGGGCCAACGTCCTGACTTTC.

In this sample, this clonotype turned up a few times. CDR3 in DNA: TGTGCCAGCAGGAATACAGGGGAAGATACGCAGTATTTT. Translating gives CASRNTGEDTQYF. The gene calls are TRBV5-4 and TRBJ2-3; 7 bases map to TRBD1. Germline V gives CDR1 SGHNT, CDR2 YYREEE (reference sequence). V was clipped by 5 bases and J by 5 bases; unmatched bases: 5. This CDR3 is built from 13 residues.

In its sample, this clonotype was seen a few times. The chain carries TRBV15 and TRBJ2-5; D uncertain. The germline V and J ends were trimmed by 1 base and 4 bases, with 13 bases remaining between them. Germline-derived CDR1 and CDR2 are LNHNV and YYDKDF (reference sequence). This CDR3 is built from 15 residues. The CDR3 nucleotides are TGTGCCACCAGCAGAGTGGCGTTAGCTGCAGAGACCCAGTACTTC. It is translated as CATSRVALAAETQYF.

This clonotype came up a few times. As DNA, the CDR3 is TGCAGCGTTGACCGAGGGTTACGGGAATCTGAAGCTTTCTTT. It is translated as CSVDRGLRESEAFF. J is TRBJ1-1 and V is TRBV29-1, with D hard to call. Trimming pared 3 bases from V and 6 bases from J, leaving 17 bases between. This CDR3 has 14 amino acids. Per the germline V gene, CDR1 is SQVTM and CDR2 is ANQGSEA.

The V and J genes are TRBV7-2 and TRBJ2-7; D gene ambiguous. Trimming took 3 bases from V and 0 from J, leaving 9 bases between them. The CDR3 totals 14 residues. Germline CDR1 and CDR2: SGHTA and FQGNSA. The CDR3 nucleotides are TGTGCCAGCAGCTTTGACACAAGCTCCTACGAGCAGTACTTC. Encoded protein: CASSFDTSSYEQYF. Full variable domain (outside the CDR3, taken from reference TRBV7-2 and TRBJ2-7): GAGVSQSPSNKVTEKGKDVELRCDPISGHTALYWYRQSLGQGLEFLIYFQGNSAPDKSGLPSDRFSAERTGGSVSTLTIQRTQQEDSAVYLCASSFDTSSYEQYFGPGTRLTVT.